The rows below give T cell receptor beta chains drawn from one sample of a study of blood T cell repertoires in COVID-19. This table comes from immunoSEQ multiplex PCR, and its TCRdb copy is limited to in-frame clones, with some not included. The sample contains over 350,000 clones, 70% to 90% of which appear only once. Sequencing was performed on PBMCs or T cells enriched from blood (not recorded which). Receptors were obtained from a woman aged 25 to 45 with acute COVID-19. Each CDR3 is given without its conserved first and last residue. Fields, in order: J gene, D gene, V gene, CDR3 length, CDR3 protein. The D gene is left open where the match is weak.

TRBJ1-2,NA,TRBV3-1/TRBV3-2,10,ASSHRGYGYT
TRBJ1-2,TRBD1,TRBV6-5,11,ATTIGTGGTYT
TRBJ2-2,NA,TRBV9,12,ASSVGTDAGELF
TRBJ2-7,NA,TRBV3-1/TRBV3-2,12,ASRDRGHSYEQY
TRBJ1-2,NA,TRBV7-9,12,ASSSPLSHYGYT
TRBJ2-2,TRBD1,TRBV19,12,ASKDRENTGELF
TRBJ1-1,NA,TRBV30,15,AWRGAKQVLGNTEAF
TRBJ2-1,TRBD2,TRBV10-3,15,AISETSGYSSYNEQF
TRBJ2-2,TRBD2,TRBV5-1,15,ASSLDTGSGRAGELF
TRBJ1-1,NA,TRBV9,15,ASSVGGWDTSNTEAF
TRBJ2-7,TRBD1,TRBV6-5,11,ASSPTGGYEQY
TRBJ2-7,NA,TRBV6-5,9,ASSYRGEQY
TRBJ1-2,NA,TRBV14,11,ASSRNYRDGYT
TRBJ2-1,TRBD2,TRBV5-1,15,ASSTPGLAGARNEQF
TRBJ1-2,NA,TRBV19,12,ASSIARTAPGYT
TRBJ1-1,NA,TRBV6-5,11,ASTRGRNTEAF
TRBJ1-3,NA,TRBV3-1/TRBV3-2,11,ASSPGQSNTIY
TRBJ2-3,NA,TRBV29-1,11,SVEPQGTDTQY
TRBJ2-4,NA,TRBV18,11,ASSPTAGHLQY
TRBJ1-5,TRBD1,TRBV24-1,12,ATSDRGQGQPQH
TRBJ2-3,NA,TRBV3-1/TRBV3-2,14,ASSQDWGVATDTQY
TRBJ2-6,NA,TRBV7-2,15,ASSLRSGRSGANVLT
TRBJ1-1,NA,TRBV2,12,ATHRSGASTEAF
TRBJ1-2,TRBD1,TRBV3-1/TRBV3-2,13,ASSQETWTGSGYT
TRBJ2-3,NA,TRBV3-1/TRBV3-2,13,ASSRRGASTDTQY
TRBJ2-7,TRBD2,TRBV9,13,ASSGGTSGAYEQY
TRBJ1-1,NA,TRBV9,13,ASSVGETVNTEAF
TRBJ1-2,NA,TRBV5-1,12,ASSSVAYSNGYT
TRBJ1-1,NA,TRBV6-1,15,ASSESRRGEGYTEAF
TRBJ2-7,TRBD1,TRBV3-1/TRBV3-2,13,ASSRGTGKALEQY
TRBJ1-2,NA,TRBV24-1,12,ATSDFLPPYGYT
TRBJ2-1,TRBD1,TRBV29-1,11,SVDTGQGNEQF
TRBJ2-1,TRBD1,TRBV27,15,ASRPEAGTGGRNEQF
TRBJ1-1,NA,TRBV10-2,11,ASSPSTNTEAF
TRBJ2-7,TRBD1,TRBV4-1,13,ASSQDRVDRDEQY
TRBJ1-2,NA,TRBV5-1,12,ASSFIEGVGGYT
TRBJ2-7,NA,TRBV11-2,12,ASSFVEGTREQY
TRBJ1-5,NA,TRBV7-8,13,ASSLVAGGNQPQH
TRBJ1-2,NA,TRBV6-5,13,ASSNPTSANYGYT
TRBJ2-1,NA,TRBV24-1,14,ATSEAGARYDNEQF
TRBJ1-2,TRBD1,TRBV10-3,14,AISESGTGGFLGYT
TRBJ1-5,TRBD1,TRBV6-5,13,ASSRGQAAGQPQH
TRBJ1-1,NA,TRBV4-1,14,ASSQGAQGVYTEAF
TRBJ2-1,NA,TRBV2,13,ASSAGGEAYNEQF
TRBJ2-7,NA,TRBV5-1,11,ASSPYSTYEQY
TRBJ2-7,NA,TRBV5-6,12,ASSLIGGNYEQY
TRBJ1-1,NA,TRBV29-1,9,SVLTGSEAF
TRBJ2-5,NA,TRBV9,13,ASSVSGTPKETQY